A selection of T cell receptor beta chains follows, all from one sample in a study of blood T cell repertoires in COVID-19. Sequencing used immunoSEQ multiplex PCR; TCRdb keeps in-frame clones, though not all of them. The repertoire holds 280,000 or so clones, with around 90% as singletons. Sequencing used peripheral blood. These receptors all stem from a man between 18 and 29 years old with active or convalescent COVID-19. Both conserved end residues are part of each CDR3. A D gene is named only where the DNA matches it firmly. Only some rows state a clone size, as once, few, many or a class for expanded clones.

V gene,D gene,clone size,J gene,CDR3 protein,CDR3 DNA
TRBV27,-,once,TRBJ2-5,CASSLRRLETQYF,TGTGCCAGCAGTTTAAGGAGGTTGGAGACCCAGTACTTC
TRBV7-6,TRBD1,few,TRBJ1-1,CASSPGTGGDGTEAFF,TGTGCCAGCAGCCCGGGGACAGGGGGCGATGGCACTGAAGCTTTCTTT
TRBV19,TRBD1,-,TRBJ2-3,CASSRTGQDYTDTQYF,TGTGCCAGTAGTAGGACGGGACAGGACTACACAGATACGCAGTATTTT
TRBV29-1,TRBD1,-,TRBJ2-7,CSVVGQREQYF,TGCAGCGTTGTGGGACAGCGCGAGCAGTACTTC
TRBV7-9,-,-,TRBJ1-2,CASSPGRDYGYTF,TGTGCCAGCAGCCCGGGGAGAGACTATGGCTACACCTTC
TRBV11-3,TRBD1,-,TRBJ2-7,CASRGTRDRPYEQYF,TGTGCCAGCAGAGGAACCCGGGACAGGCCCTACGAGCAGTACTTC
TRBV4-1,-,-,TRBJ1-5,CASSQVTSNQPQHF,TGCGCCAGCAGCCAAGTGACAAGCAATCAGCCCCAGCATTTT
TRBV6-6,-,-,TRBJ1-1,CAAVRDTEAFF,TGTGCCGCCGTGCGGGACACTGAAGCTTTCTTT
TRBV2,-,few,TRBJ2-5,CASSDHPGTREEETQYF,TGTGCCAGCAGTGACCACCCAGGTACTAGGGAGGAAGAGACCCAGTACTTC
TRBV25-1,-,-,TRBJ1-6,CASSDFSSPLHF,TGTGCCAGCAGTGACTTTAGTTCACCCCTCCACTTT
TRBV7-2,TRBD1,-,TRBJ1-5,CASSSGQNNQPQHF,TGTGCCAGCAGCTCGGGACAGAACAATCAGCCCCAGCATTTT
TRBV2,-,-,TRBJ2-3,CANPAVDITSTDTQYF,TGTGCCAACCCGGCGGTGGACATCACTAGCACAGATACGCAGTATTTT
TRBV5-1,TRBD1,-,TRBJ2-5,CASSLEAGTEETQYF,TGCGCCAGCAGCTTGGAGGCCGGGACAGAAGAGACCCAGTACTTC
TRBV7-8,-,-,TRBJ1-5,CATRATGIWEGQPQHF,TGTGCCACGCGCGCCACAGGGATTTGGGAGGGTCAGCCCCAGCATTTT
TRBV15,-,-,TRBJ1-1,CATSDRSAFNTEAFF,TGTGCCACCAGCGACCGGTCAGCGTTTAACACTGAAGCTTTCTTT
TRBV12-3/TRBV12-4,-,-,TRBJ2-7,CASSFRGGREQYF,TGTGCCAGCAGTTTTAGGGGGGGCAGGGAGCAGTACTTC
TRBV29-1,-,-,TRBJ2-5,CSVNQGETQYF,TGCAGCGTGAATCAGGGGGAGACCCAGTACTTC
TRBV7-9,-,-,TRBJ1-1,CASSQRDPRTEAFF,TGTGCCAGCAGCCAAAGAGACCCGCGGACTGAAGCTTTCTTT
TRBV4-1,-,-,TRBJ2-2,CASSRAGTGELFF,TGCGCCAGCAGCCGTGCGGGTACCGGGGAGCTGTTTTTT
TRBV4-3,-,-,TRBJ2-7,CASSQDRGGGYEQYF,TGCGCCAGCAGCCAAGATAGGGGGGGCGGATACGAGCAGTACTTC
TRBV5-5,-,-,TRBJ1-2,CASSLGQGLDGYTF,TGTGCCAGCAGCTTGGGTCAGGGATTGGATGGCTACACCTTC
TRBV6-4,-,-,TRBJ1-2,CASSPFSGREGNYGYTF,TGTGCCAGCAGTCCCTTCTCAGGCAGGGAAGGAAACTATGGCTACACCTTC